Each of the 16 T cell receptor beta chains below was sequenced from the same sample in a study of blood T cell repertoires in COVID-19. Only in-frame clones appear in the TCRdb table, and some are missing; sequencing was by immunoSEQ multiplex PCR. The data show about 260,000 clones, with roughly four fifths seen just once and approximately 4.3% held by the top ten. The sequencing sample was made of PBMCs or T cells enriched from blood (not recorded which). The receptors derive from a man aged 25-45 years with acute COVID-19.

V gene TRBV7-9 combines with J gene TRBJ1-4, with unresolved D. V lost 4 bases, J lost 8 bases, and 14 bases lay in between. Germline CDR1 is SEHNR and CDR2 is FQNEAQ (reference sequence). The CDR3 has 14 amino acids. CDR3 sequence (DNA): TGTGCCAGCAGCTATGGGCAGCCATCCGAAAAACTGTTTTTT. This gives the protein CASSYGQPSEKLFF.

This rearrangement joins TRBV7-9 to TRBJ1-6; unclear D gene. The germline V and J ends were trimmed by 3 bases and 7 bases, with 13 bases remaining between them. Germline assignment: CDR1 SEHNR and CDR2 FQNEAQ (reference sequence). The CDR3 has 15 residues. DNA for the CDR3: TGTGCCAGCAGCTTCGGGAGCCGGAAAAATTCACCCCTCCACTTT. Amino acid sequence: CASSFGSRKNSPLHF. Combining the CDR3 with reference TRBV7-9 and TRBJ1-6 gives the whole variable domain DTGVSQNPRHKITKRGQNVTFRCDPISEHNRLYWYRQTLGQGPEFLTYFQNEAQLEKSRLLSDRFSAERPKGSFSTLEIQRTEQGDSAMYLCASSFGSRKNSPLHFGNGTRLTVT.

The V gene is TRBV12-5, the J gene TRBJ2-5, with D maybe TRBD1 (6 bases). Trimming cost V 2 bases and J 1 base, with 17 bases left between them. The germline CDR1 and CDR2 sequences are LGHNT and FRNRAP. The CDR3 totals 17 residues. The CDR3 bases are TGTGCTAGTGGTTTGCCTCCTACTGGACAGTTCCAAGAGACCCAGTACTTC. This translates into CASGLPPTGQFQETQYF.

The J gene is TRBJ1-6, the V gene TRBV14; 11 bases map to TRBD1. Germline CDR1 SGHDN, CDR2 FVKESK. The J segment lost 6 bases and the V segment lost 4 bases, leaving 2 bases of the junction unmatched. The CDR3 has 15 amino acids. The CDR3 here is CASSLDRGPNSPLHF. In DNA, the CDR3 is TGTGCCAGCAGCCTGGACAGGGGGCCTAATTCACCCCTCCACTTT.

V and J are TRBV6-1 and TRBJ1-5, with D unresolved. The length of the CDR3 is 15 residues. Trimming removed 2 bases at V and 0 bases at J, with 8 bases between. Germline values: CDR1 MNHNS, CDR2 SASEGT. DNA of the CDR3: TGTGCCAGCAGTGAAACCGGGAGTAGCAATCAGCCCCAGCATTTT. Protein product: CASSETGSSNQPQHF.

The chain couples TRBV6-5 to TRBJ2-7, with a possible D match to TRBD1 (6 bases). Trimming stripped 2 bases from V and 4 bases from J, with 15 bases between. CDR1 is MNHEY, CDR2 SVGAGI, per germline. This CDR3 comprises 15 residues. DNA for the CDR3: TGTGCCAGCAGTTACGCTAACCAACAGGGATACGAGCAGTACGTC. As protein: CASSYANQQGYEQYV.

This clone was found once. This sequence joins TRBV4-1 and TRBJ1-5, with TRBD1 identical over 7 bases. V lost 0 bases and J lost 7; bases outside the gene matches: 9. The CDR3 spans 16 residues. CDR1 is MGHRA, CDR2 YSYEKL, per germline. The CDR3 sequence is CASSQDRGHKGQPQHF. Written as DNA, the CDR3 is TGCGCCAGCAGCCAAGATAGGGGGCACAAAGGACAGCCCCAGCATTTT.

In its sample, this clone was seen a few times. This same CDR3 is encoded by further DNA sequences in the sample. V usage is TRBV6-2 or TRBV6-3 and J usage is TRBJ2-7; 7 nucleotides align to TRBD2. V shed 0 bases and J 3 bases; nucleotides not matched to a gene: 2. Per the germline V gene, CDR1 is MNHEY and CDR2 is SVGEGT. The CDR3 covers 14 residues. In DNA, the CDR3 is TGTGCCAGCAGTTACTCGACTAGCAGCTACGAGCAGTACGTC. Its translation is CASSYSTSSYEQYV.

The V gene is TRBV13, the J gene TRBJ2-1, with a possible D match to TRBD2 (6 bases). CDR1 and CDR2 (germline): PRHDT, FYEKMQ (reference sequence). This CDR3 contains 15 residues. The V gene lost 3 bases and the J gene lost 9 bases, with 18 bases spanning the gap. As DNA, the CDR3 is TGTGCCAGCAGCTTCTCGGGGGTCCAGGGATTTGAGCAGTTCTTC. This codes for CASSFSGVQGFEQFF.

The chain has TRBV18 and TRBJ2-7; TRBD2 matches at 10 bases. Trimming cost V 1 base and J 2 bases; bases outside gene matches: 5. Germline CDR1 KGHSH, CDR2 LQKENI. The CDR3 has 16 residues. This chain's CDR3 is CASSPQSGRAAYEQYV. The DNA for the CDR3 is TGTGCCAGCTCACCACAGAGCGGGAGGGCAGCCTACGAGCAGTACGTC.

This rearrangement joins TRBV30 to TRBJ2-3; 9 positions match TRBD2. Unmatched junction bases numbered 1, after V lost 4 bases and J lost 2 bases. The germline V gene encodes CDR1 GTSNPN and CDR2 SVGIG (reference sequence). This CDR3 has 13 amino acids. CDR3 DNA sequence: TGTGCCTGGACTAGCGGGAACACAGATACGCAGTATTTT. Translation: CAWTSGNTDTQYF.

V usage is TRBV6-5 and J usage is TRBJ2-2, with D tentatively TRBD1 (5 bases). Germline CDR1 and CDR2: MNHEY and SVGAGI. This CDR3 region has 15 residues. V was clipped by 5 bases and J by 7 bases, with 17 bases between them. CDR3 DNA sequence: TGTGCCAGCAGTACAGCCCCAGGGAACCACGGGGAGCTGTTTTTT. Translating gives CASSTAPGNHGELFF.

V is TRBV28 and J is TRBJ1-3, with D maybe TRBD1 (6 bases). Between the trimmed V and J ends, which lost 3 bases and 2 bases, there was a span of 14 bases. The CDR3 is 16 residues long. Looked up from germline, CDR1 is MDHEN and CDR2 is SYDVKM. The CDR3 DNA follows: TGTGCCAGCAGTTTTCGTGGGGGCAGGACTGGAAACACCATATATTTT. It specifies CASSFRGGRTGNTIYF. The full variable domain, completed using reference TRBV28 and TRBJ1-3, is DVKVTQSSRYLVKRTGEKVFLECVQDMDHENMFWYRQDPGLGLRLIYFSYDVKMKEKGDIPEGYSVSREKKERFSLILESASTNQTSMYLCASSFRGGRTGNTIYFGEGSWLTVV.

CDR3 sequence (DNA): TGTGCCAGCAGCCCGGGAACTAGCTTTGAGCAGTTCTTC. Its translation is CASSPGTSFEQFF. The V and J genes are TRBV12-3 or TRBV12-4 and TRBJ2-1, with D maybe TRBD2 (6 bases). The CDR3 has 13 residues. Trimming took off 6 bases at V and 9 bases at J, with 15 bases between the two ends.

This clone was seen a few times. This CDR3 reads CASSVPGQGNIQYF. The CDR3 DNA follows: TGTGCCAGCAGCGTACCGGGACAGGGAAACATTCAGTACTTC. The chain has TRBV7-3 and TRBJ2-4; 9 bases are shared with TRBD1. V was pared by 5 bases and J by 6 bases, with 5 bases of the junction left unmatched. This CDR3 has 14 amino acids. From germline, CDR1 is SGHTA and CDR2 FQGTGA.

The rearrangement links TRBV12-5 to TRBJ2-5; D unresolved. Germline CDR1 LGHNT, CDR2 FRNRAP. The germline V and J ends were trimmed by 4 bases and 4 bases, with 4 bases remaining between them. The CDR3 contains 11 residues. Written as DNA, the CDR3 is TGTGCTAGTGGTTCCTCAGAGACCCAGTACTTC. It is translated as CASGSSETQYF.